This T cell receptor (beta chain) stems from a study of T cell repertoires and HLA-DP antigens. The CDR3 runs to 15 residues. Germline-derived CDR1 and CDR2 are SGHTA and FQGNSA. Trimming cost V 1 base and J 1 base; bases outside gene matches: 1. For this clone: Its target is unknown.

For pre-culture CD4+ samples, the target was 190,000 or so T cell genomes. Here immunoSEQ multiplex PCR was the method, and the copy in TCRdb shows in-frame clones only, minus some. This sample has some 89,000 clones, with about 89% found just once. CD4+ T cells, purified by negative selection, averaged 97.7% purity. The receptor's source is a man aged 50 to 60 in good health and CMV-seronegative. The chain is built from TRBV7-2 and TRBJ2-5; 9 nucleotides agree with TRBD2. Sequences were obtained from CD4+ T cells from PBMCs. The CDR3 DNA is TGTGCCAGCAGCTTAGGGCGGGGGGGCCAAGAGACCCAGTACTTC. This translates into CASSLGRGGQETQYF.